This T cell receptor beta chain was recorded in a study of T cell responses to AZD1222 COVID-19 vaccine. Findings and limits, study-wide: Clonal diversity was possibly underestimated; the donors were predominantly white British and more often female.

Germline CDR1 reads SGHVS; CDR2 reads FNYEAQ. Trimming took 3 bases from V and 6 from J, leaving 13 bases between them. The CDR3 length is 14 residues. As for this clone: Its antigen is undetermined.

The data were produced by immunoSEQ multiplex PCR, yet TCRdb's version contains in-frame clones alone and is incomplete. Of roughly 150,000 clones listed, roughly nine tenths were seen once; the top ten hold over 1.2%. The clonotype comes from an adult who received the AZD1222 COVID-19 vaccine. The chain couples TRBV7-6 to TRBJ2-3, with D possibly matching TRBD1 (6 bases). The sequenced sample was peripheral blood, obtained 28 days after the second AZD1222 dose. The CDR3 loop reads CASSFFAGADTQYF. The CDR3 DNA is TGTGCCAGCAGCTTTTTTGCAGGGGCGGATACGCAGTATTTT.